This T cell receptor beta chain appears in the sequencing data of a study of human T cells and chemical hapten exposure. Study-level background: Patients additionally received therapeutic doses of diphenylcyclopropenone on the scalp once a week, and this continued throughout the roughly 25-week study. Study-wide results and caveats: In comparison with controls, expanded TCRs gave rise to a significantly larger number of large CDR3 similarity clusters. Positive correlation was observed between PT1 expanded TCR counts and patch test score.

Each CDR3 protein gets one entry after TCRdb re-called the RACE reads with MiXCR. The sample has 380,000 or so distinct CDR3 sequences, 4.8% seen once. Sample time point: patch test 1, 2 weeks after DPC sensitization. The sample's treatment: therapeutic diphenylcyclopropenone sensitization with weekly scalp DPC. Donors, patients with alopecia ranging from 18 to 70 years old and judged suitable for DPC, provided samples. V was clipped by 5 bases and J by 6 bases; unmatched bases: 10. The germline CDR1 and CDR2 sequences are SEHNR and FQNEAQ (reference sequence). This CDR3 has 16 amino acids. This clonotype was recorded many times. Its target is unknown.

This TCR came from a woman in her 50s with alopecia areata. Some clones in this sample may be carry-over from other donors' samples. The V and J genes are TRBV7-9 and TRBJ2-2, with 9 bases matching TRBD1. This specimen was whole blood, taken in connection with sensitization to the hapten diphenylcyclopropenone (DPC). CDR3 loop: CASSPPGQGFPGELFF. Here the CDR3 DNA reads TGTGCCAGCAGCCCGCCGGGACAGGGATTTCCCGGGGAGCTGTTTTTT.